Following are 20 T cell receptor beta chains from one sample sequenced in a study of blood T cell repertoires in COVID-19. Assay: immunoSEQ multiplex PCR; the TCRdb copy retains only in-frame clones and omits some. The sample contains around 260,000 clones, under 90% of which appear only once. What was sequenced was PBMCs or T cells enriched from blood (not recorded which). These receptor sequences come from a young man with acute COVID-19.

This chain uses TRBV24-1 with TRBJ1-5; possible D gene TRBD1, 6 bases. The CDR3 is 16 amino acids. The V and J ends lost 3 bases and 5 bases respectively, with 16 bases between them. Germline-derived CDR1 and CDR2 are KGHDR and SFDVKD. CDR3 region: CATSDASRGKDQPQHF. The CDR3 DNA reads as TGTGCCACCAGTGATGCATCGAGGGGGAAGGATCAGCCCCAGCATTTT.

In this sample, this clone turned up a few times. This sequence joins TRBV18 and TRBJ2-7, with TRBD1 matching over 7 bases. CDR3 length: 13 amino acids. Germline assignment: CDR1 KGHSH and CDR2 LQKENI. Trimming cost V 6 bases and J 4 bases; bases outside gene matches: 6. The CDR3 DNA reads TGTGCCAGCTCTGCCCGACAGGGTTACGAGCAGTACGTC. Protein sequence: CASSARQGYEQYV.

The V and J genes are TRBV6-2 or TRBV6-3 and TRBJ2-5; the D is unclear. The germline CDR1 and CDR2 sequences are MNHEY and SVGEGT. The CDR3 runs 14 residues. V was clipped by 4 bases and J by 5 bases, with 14 bases between them. The CDR3 loop reads CASSSNYSPETQYF. CDR3 nucleotides: TGTGCCAGCAGTTCCAATTACAGTCCGGAGACCCAGTACTTC.

The chain joins TRBV30 to TRBJ1-4; the D gene is possibly TRBD1 (5 bases). There are 13 residues in the CDR3. Germline values: CDR1 GTSNPN, CDR2 SVGIG (reference sequence). V was pared by 3 bases and J by 7 bases, with 12 bases between. The CDR3 DNA sequence: TGTGCCTGGAGGTATCAGGGATTTGAAAAACTGTTTTTT. It encodes CAWRYQGFEKLFF.

The chain has TRBV7-2 and TRBJ2-5; maybe TRBD2 (5 bases). CDR1 and CDR2 (germline): SGHTA, FQGNSA. Deletions cut 3 bases from V and 7 bases from J, with 15 bases between. The CDR3 sequence is 14 residues long. The CDR3 loop reads CASSFPGGYGTQYF. CDR3 nucleotides: TGTGCCAGCAGCTTTCCGGGCGGGTACGGGACCCAGTACTTC.

The genes are TRBV9 and TRBJ2-7; maybe TRBD2 (5 bases). With 7 bases removed from V and 3 bases from J, the gap between germline ends came to 17 bases. Germline assignment: CDR1 SGDLS and CDR2 YYNGEE. CDR3 length equals 14 residues. DNA for the CDR3: TGTGCCAGCGACCTCCTCAGAGGGTTCTACGAGCAGTACGTC. It codes for CASDLLRGFYEQYV.

The chain carries TRBV2 and TRBJ1-1; tentative D call: TRBD1 (6 bases). Germline values: CDR1 SNHLY, CDR2 FYNNEI. V lost 6 bases and J 1 base, leaving 18 bases between the germline ends. The CDR3 spans 16 residues. CDR3 DNA: TGTGCCAGCAGATTTACTTTCACGGGACAGAACACTGAAGCTTTCTTT. It translates to CASRFTFTGQNTEAFF.

For the CDR3, the DNA is TGTGCCAGCAGGTTGACAACGAACTATGGCTACACCTTC. Its protein product is CASRLTTNYGYTF. The V call is TRBV6-5, the J call TRBJ1-2; D uncertain. Trimming pared 6 bases from V and 2 bases from J, leaving 10 bases between. This CDR3 is 13 amino acids long. The germline gives CDR1 MNHEY, CDR2 SVGAGI.

The V gene is TRBV28, the J gene TRBJ2-7; 8 nucleotides match TRBD1. The CDR3 covers 13 residues. J gave up 3 bases and V 10 bases, and 8 bases lay outside the gene matches. CDR1 is MDHEN and CDR2 is SYDVKM in the germline V gene. The CDR3 bases are TGTGCCACCATTGGACAGGGAGTCTACGAGCAGTACGTC. This codes for CATIGQGVYEQYV.

This sequence joins TRBV19 and TRBJ2-2; no firm D call. Trimming took off 4 bases at V and 1 base at J, with 10 bases between the two ends. The CDR3 covers 15 residues. In germline, CDR1 is LNHDA, CDR2 SQIVND (reference sequence). CDR3: CASSTTRVNTGELFF. In DNA form, the CDR3 reads TGTGCCAGTAGTACGACAAGAGTGAACACCGGGGAGCTGTTTTTT.

The genes are TRBV24-1 and TRBJ1-4; 9 bases match TRBD1. The V segment lost 4 bases and the J segment 7 bases; nucleotides outside the gene matches: 9. Germline V gives CDR1 KGHDR, CDR2 SFDVKD. The CDR3 has 16 residues. In DNA form, the CDR3 reads TGTGCCACCAGTGACCCCGGGACAGGGAAGGGTGAAAAACTGTTTTTT. This encodes CATSDPGTGKGEKLFF.

V and J are TRBV28 and TRBJ2-1; D possibly corresponds to TRBD2 (6 bases). The germline gives CDR1 MDHEN, CDR2 SYDVKM. CDR3 length: 12 amino acids. V lost 2 bases to trimming and J lost 7 bases, with 6 bases between them. CDR3 DNA sequence: TGTGCCAGCAGTTTACGGGGGAATGAGCAGTTCTTC. Translating gives CASSLRGNEQFF. Together with reference TRBV28 and TRBJ2-1, the CDR3 gives the full variable domain: DVKVTQSSRYLVKRTGEKVFLECVQDMDHENMFWYRQDPGLGLRLIYFSYDVKMKEKGDIPEGYSVSREKKERFSLILESASTNQTSMYLCASSLRGNEQFFGPGTRLTVL.

V and J are TRBV6-1 and TRBJ1-2; D unresolved. Germline CDR1 is MNHNS and CDR2 is SASEGT. CDR3 length: 13 residues. V gave up 2 bases and J gave up 4 bases, with 8 bases separating them. This CDR3 is CASSEQVLYGYTF. The CDR3, as DNA: TGTGCCAGCAGTGAACAGGTTCTCTATGGCTACACCTTC.

This clone turned up a few times. The rearrangement uses TRBV6-6 and TRBJ1-5; D uncertain. CDR3 length: 17 amino acids. In germline, CDR1 is MNHNY, CDR2 SVGAGI (reference sequence). The germline V and J ends were trimmed by 7 bases and 4 bases, with 23 bases remaining between them. CDR3 DNA sequence: TGTGCCAGCAATCGGCAACCGGGTCAGATTTTTAATCAGCCCCAGCATTTT. This translates into CASNRQPGQIFNQPQHF.

The chain joins TRBV27 to TRBJ1-5; tentatively, D is TRBD1 (5 bases). Trimming took 5 bases from V and 1 from J, leaving 15 bases between them. The CDR3 loop spans 16 amino acids. CDR1 and CDR2 (germline): MNHEY, SMNVEV (reference sequence). In DNA, the CDR3 is TGTGCCAGCAGTGCTAACCAGGGTGTAAGCAATCAGCCCCAGCATTTT. Translation gives CASSANQGVSNQPQHF.

V and J are TRBV6-5 and TRBJ1-5; D gene unclear. V was shortened by 6 bases and J by 0 bases, with 9 bases between the two germline ends. Germline loops: CDR1 MNHEY, CDR2 SVGAGI. CDR3 length: 14 residues. In nucleotides, the CDR3 is TGTGCCAGCAGGAGCCAGGTTAGCAATCAGCCCCAGCATTTT. Protein product: CASRSQVSNQPQHF.

J is TRBJ2-3 and V is TRBV7-8; D is ambiguous. The ends were cut back, 2 bases at V and 6 bases at J, with 15 bases in the middle. This CDR3 spans 15 amino acids. Germline CDR1 is SGHVS and CDR2 is FQNEAQ. The chain's CDR3 is CASSLSPALADTQYF. Here the CDR3 DNA reads TGTGCCAGCAGCTTAAGCCCTGCTTTAGCTGATACGCAGTATTTT.

This sequence joins TRBV7-8 and TRBJ2-7; D possibly corresponds to TRBD2 (6 bases). The CDR3 runs to 12 residues. V was clipped by 3 bases and J by 7 bases, with 10 bases between them. Germline-derived CDR1 and CDR2 are SGHVS and FQNEAQ. The CDR3 spells CASSLGGKEQYV. In DNA, the CDR3 is TGTGCCAGCAGCTTGGGGGGTAAAGAGCAGTACGTC.

This sequence joins TRBV19 and TRBJ2-3; D remains ambiguous. Trimming left V 4 bases short and J 6 bases short, with 11 bases between. Germline assignment: CDR1 LNHDA and CDR2 SQIVND (reference sequence). CDR3 length equals 13 residues. CDR3 coding DNA: TGTGCCAGTAGTACCCGGTCGTCGGATACGCAGTATTTT. It specifies CASSTRSSDTQYF.

This clone appeared many times. The CDR3 here is CASSRTSGRGSNTGELFF. CDR3 nucleotide sequence: TGTGCCAGCAGTCGGACTAGCGGGAGGGGATCGAACACCGGGGAGCTGTTTTTT. The genes are TRBV27 and TRBJ2-2, with 15 positions matching TRBD2. This CDR3 has 18 residues. The germline gives CDR1 MNHEY, CDR2 SMNVEV (reference sequence). Trimming removed 5 bases from V and 0 bases from J; junction bases left unmatched: 4.